A single T cell receptor beta chain is shown here with its context. Its specificity is unknown. The study amplified TCR beta CDR3 regions using RNA transcripts. First-round RT-PCR with HTBI primers preceded a second-round multiplex PCR. TCRdb re-called the multiplex PCR reads with MiXCR, one entry per CDR3 protein. The sample lists 35,000 to 50,000 distinct CDR3 sequences, approximately 50% occurring once. This sample was included in a study of Graves' ophthalmopathy and Graves' hyperthyroidism. Germline CDR1 is DFQATT and CDR2 is SNEGSKA (reference sequence). This CDR3 has 13 residues. The V end lost 3 bases, the J end lost 8 bases, and 16 bases lay between the germline ends. Whole-study results and caveats: A 13-signature model separated ophthalmopathy from stable hyperthyroidism, reaching approximately 88% sensitivity and roughly 84% specificity cross-validated.

The sequenced sample was peripheral blood. The sequence was obtained from an adult woman with stable Graves' hyperthyroidism. This chain uses TRBV20-1 with TRBJ1-1, with unresolved D. In nucleotides, the CDR3 is TGCAGTGCTAGGGGAGTGCGGTTGAGGGAAGCTTTCTTT. It specifies CSARGVRLREAFF.